This T cell receptor (beta chain) comes out of a study of T cell repertoires in cytomegalovirus infection. Whole-study context: Indications came from public TCR beta signatures; they pointed to CMV infection and to a matching HLA type.

Study findings and constraints: Dominant in the ex vivo response were TCR beta clonotypes restricted by HLA-C and specific for CMV.

Trimming cost V 7 bases and J 6 bases, with 19 bases left between them. This CDR3 region has 14 residues. Germline-derived CDR1 and CDR2 are SGHTA and FQGNSA. TCRdb re-analysed the reads in MiXCR, keeping a single row per CDR3 protein. The repertoire consists of approximately 180,000 distinct CDR3 sequences, with more than 9% occurring once and the leading ten covering about 4.6%. This clonotype was observed many times. The target antigen is unknown. What was sequenced was PBMCs. This TCR derives from a human donor in good health (CMV status not recorded). Some clones in this sample may be carry-over from other donors' samples. The rearrangement links TRBV7-2 to TRBJ2-7; possible D gene TRBD1, 6 bases. The CDR3 region is CASTNQGFMGEQYF. CDR3 nucleotides: TGTGCCAGCACCAACCAGGGGTTCATGGGCGAGCAGTACTTC.